These 2 T cell receptor beta chains came from one sample sequenced in a study of long-term antiretroviral therapy in people with HIV. Assay version v3.0 of immunoSEQ was used, and it was run at survey level. This table comes from immunoSEQ multiplex PCR, and its TCRdb copy is limited to in-frame clones, with some not included. This sample has approximately 24,000 clones; around 81% occur once, and the top ten carry 16%. The material was unsorted PBMCs, obtained at the start of antiretroviral therapy, before treatment. The receptors were gathered from a woman in her late teens or twenties with HIV.

This clone ranks as medium-sized. The V gene is TRBV16, the J gene TRBJ1-2; 9 nucleotides match TRBD1. CDR1 and CDR2 (germline): KGHSY, FQNENV. J gave up 7 bases and V 1 base, and 7 bases lay outside the gene matches. The CDR3 is 15 amino acids. In DNA, the CDR3 is TGTGCCAGCAGCCAATTATCTGGGACAGGGTTTGGCTACACCTTC. This codes for CASSQLSGTGFGYTF. Combining the CDR3 with reference TRBV16 and TRBJ1-2 gives the whole variable domain GEEVAQTPKHLVRGEGQKAKLYCAPIKGHSYVFWYQQVLKNEFKFLISFQNENVFDETGMPKERFSAKCLPNSPCSLEIQATKLEDSAVYFCASSQLSGTGFGYTFGSGTRLTVV.

The rearrangement links TRBV6-5 to TRBJ1-2; no clear D gene. There are 15 residues in the CDR3. Germline loops: CDR1 MNHEY, CDR2 SVGAGI. V lost 2 bases to trimming and J lost 3 bases, with 13 bases between them. The CDR3 reads CASSYPADYYYGYTF. The CDR3 DNA sequence: TGTGCCAGCAGTTACCCGGCAGATTATTACTATGGCTACACCTTC.